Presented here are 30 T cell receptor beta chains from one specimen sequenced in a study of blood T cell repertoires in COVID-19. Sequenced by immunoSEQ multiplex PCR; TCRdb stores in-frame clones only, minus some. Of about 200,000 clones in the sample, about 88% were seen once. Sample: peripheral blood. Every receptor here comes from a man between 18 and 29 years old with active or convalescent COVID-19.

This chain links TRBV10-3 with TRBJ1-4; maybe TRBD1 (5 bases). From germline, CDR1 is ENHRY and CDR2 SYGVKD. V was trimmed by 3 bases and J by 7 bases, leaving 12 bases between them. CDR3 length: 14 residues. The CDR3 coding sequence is TGTGCCATCAGTGAAGATGGGGGGGGTGAAAAACTGTTTTTT. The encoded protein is CAISEDGGGEKLFF.

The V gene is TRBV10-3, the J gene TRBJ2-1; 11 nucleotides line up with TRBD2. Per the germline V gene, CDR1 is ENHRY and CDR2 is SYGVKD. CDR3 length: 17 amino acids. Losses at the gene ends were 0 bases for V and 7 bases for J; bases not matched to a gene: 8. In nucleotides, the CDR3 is TGTGCCATCAGTGAGTCTACTAGCGGGAGCGGGTCGAATGAGCAGTTCTTC. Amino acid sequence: CAISESTSGSGSNEQFF.

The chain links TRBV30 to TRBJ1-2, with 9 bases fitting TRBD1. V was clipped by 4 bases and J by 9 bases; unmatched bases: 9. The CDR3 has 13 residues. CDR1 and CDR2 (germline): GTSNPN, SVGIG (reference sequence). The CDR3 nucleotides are TGTGCCTGGAATGTCAGGACAGGGGCAAGCTACACCTTC. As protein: CAWNVRTGASYTF.

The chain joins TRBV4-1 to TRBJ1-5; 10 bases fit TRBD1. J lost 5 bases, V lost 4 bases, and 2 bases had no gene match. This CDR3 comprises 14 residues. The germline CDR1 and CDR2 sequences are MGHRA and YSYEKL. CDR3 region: CASSLGQGDQPQHF. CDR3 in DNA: TGCGCCAGCAGCCTTGGACAGGGGGATCAGCCCCAGCATTTT.

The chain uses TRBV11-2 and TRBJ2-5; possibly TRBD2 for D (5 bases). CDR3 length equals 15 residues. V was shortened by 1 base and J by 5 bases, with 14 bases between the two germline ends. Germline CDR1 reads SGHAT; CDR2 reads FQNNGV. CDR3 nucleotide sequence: TGTGCCAGCAGCTTAGTGCTAGCCCCTCTGGAGACCCAGTACTTC. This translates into CASSLVLAPLETQYF.

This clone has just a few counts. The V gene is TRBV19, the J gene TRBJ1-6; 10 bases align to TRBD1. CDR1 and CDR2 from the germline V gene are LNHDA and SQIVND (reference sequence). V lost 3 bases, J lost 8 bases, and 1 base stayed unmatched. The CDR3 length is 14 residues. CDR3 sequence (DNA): TGTGCCAGTAGTATTGGGACAGGGGATTCACCCCTCCACTTT. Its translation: CASSIGTGDSPLHF.

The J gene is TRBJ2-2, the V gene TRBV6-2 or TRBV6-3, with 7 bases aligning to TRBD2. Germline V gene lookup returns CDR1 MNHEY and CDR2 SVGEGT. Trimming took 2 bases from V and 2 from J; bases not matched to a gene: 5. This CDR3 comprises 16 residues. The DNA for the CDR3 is TGTGCCAGCAGTTACCTGAGGACTAGAAACACCGGGGAGCTGTTTTTT. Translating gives CASSYLRTRNTGELFF.

CDR3 in DNA: TGTGCCAGCAGTTTATTTGGCAGGAAAGTATTGAACACTGAAGCTTTCTTT. Its translation is CASSLFGRKVLNTEAFF. J is TRBJ1-1 and V is TRBV27; unclear D gene. Germline lookup yields CDR1 MNHEY and CDR2 SMNVEV (reference sequence). The CDR3 extends over 17 amino acids. V was clipped by 1 base and J by 0 bases, with 15 bases between them.

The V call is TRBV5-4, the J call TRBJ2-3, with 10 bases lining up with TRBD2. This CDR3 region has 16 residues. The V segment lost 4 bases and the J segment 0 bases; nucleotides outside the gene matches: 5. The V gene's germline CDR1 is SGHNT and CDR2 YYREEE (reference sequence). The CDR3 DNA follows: TGTGCCAGCAGCGGAGGACTAGCGGTCAGCACAGATACGCAGTATTTT. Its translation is CASSGGLAVSTDTQYF.

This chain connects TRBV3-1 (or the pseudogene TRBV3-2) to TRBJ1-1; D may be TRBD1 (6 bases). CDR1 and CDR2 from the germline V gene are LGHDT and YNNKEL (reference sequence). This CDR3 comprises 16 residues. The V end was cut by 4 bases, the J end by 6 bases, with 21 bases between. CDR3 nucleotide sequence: TGTGCCAGCAGCCGCGTTTTTGGGGGCGTAGGTCCTGAAGCTTTCTTT. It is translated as CASSRVFGGVGPEAFF.

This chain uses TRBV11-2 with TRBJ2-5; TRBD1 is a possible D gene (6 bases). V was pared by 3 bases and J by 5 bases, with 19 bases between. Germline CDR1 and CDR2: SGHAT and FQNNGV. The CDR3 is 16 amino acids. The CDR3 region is CASSFSLARGEETQYF. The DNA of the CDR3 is TGTGCCAGCAGCTTCAGTCTTGCCAGGGGCGAGGAGACCCAGTACTTC.

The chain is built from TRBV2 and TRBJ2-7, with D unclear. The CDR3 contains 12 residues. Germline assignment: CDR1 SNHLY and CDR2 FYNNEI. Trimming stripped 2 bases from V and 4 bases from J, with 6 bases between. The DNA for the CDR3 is TGTGCCAGCAGTGAATCAGATTACGAGCAGTACTTC. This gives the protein CASSESDYEQYF.

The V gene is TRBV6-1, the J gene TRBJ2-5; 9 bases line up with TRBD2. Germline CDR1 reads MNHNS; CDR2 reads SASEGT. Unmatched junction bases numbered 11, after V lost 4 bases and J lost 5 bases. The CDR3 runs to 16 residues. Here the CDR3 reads CASSGPGLAFGETQYF. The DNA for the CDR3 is TGTGCCAGCAGTGGCCCGGGACTAGCTTTTGGGGAGACCCAGTACTTC.

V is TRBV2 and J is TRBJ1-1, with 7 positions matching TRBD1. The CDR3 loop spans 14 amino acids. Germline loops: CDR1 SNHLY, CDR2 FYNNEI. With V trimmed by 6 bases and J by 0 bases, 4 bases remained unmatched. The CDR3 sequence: CASRKTGMNTEAFF. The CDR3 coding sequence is TGTGCCAGCAGAAAGACAGGGATGAACACTGAAGCTTTCTTT.

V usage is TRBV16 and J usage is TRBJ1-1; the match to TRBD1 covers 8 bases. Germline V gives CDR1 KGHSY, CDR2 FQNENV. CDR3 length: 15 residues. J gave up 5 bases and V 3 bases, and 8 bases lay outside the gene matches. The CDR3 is CASSHLRTGSTEAFF. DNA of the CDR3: TGTGCCAGCAGCCACCTTCGGACAGGGTCGACTGAAGCTTTCTTT.

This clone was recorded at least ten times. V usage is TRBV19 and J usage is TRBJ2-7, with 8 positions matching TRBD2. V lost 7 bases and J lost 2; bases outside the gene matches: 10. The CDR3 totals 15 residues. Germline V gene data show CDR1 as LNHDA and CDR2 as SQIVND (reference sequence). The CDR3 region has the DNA TGTGCCAGTAACCGGGTCGGGGGGGCAACCTACGAGCAGTACTTC. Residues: CASNRVGGATYEQYF.

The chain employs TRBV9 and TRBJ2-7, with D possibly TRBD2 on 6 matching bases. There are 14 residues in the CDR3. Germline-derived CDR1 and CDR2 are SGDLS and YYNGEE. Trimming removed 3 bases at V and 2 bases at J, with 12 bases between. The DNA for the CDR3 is TGTGCCAGCAGCGCTGGCAGCGGGCCCTACGAGCAGTACTTC. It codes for CASSAGSGPYEQYF.

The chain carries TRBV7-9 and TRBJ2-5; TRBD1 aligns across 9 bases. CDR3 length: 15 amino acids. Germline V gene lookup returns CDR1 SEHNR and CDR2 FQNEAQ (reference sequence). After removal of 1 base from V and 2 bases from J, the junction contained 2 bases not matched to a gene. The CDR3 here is CASSLGDRGQETQYF. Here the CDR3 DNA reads TGTGCCAGCAGCTTAGGCGACAGGGGGCAAGAGACCCAGTACTTC. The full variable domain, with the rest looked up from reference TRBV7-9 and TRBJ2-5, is DTGVSQNPRHKITKRGQNVTFRCDPISEHNRLYWYRQTLGQGPEFLTYFQNEAQLEKSRLLSDRFSAERPKGSFSTLEIQRTEQGDSAMYLCASSLGDRGQETQYFGPGTRLLVL.

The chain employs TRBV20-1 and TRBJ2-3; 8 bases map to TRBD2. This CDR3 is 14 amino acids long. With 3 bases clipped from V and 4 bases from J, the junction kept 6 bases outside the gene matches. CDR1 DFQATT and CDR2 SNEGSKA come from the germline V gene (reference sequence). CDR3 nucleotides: TGCAGTGCTAGTCCCGGGGGGGTCGCAGATACGCAGTATTTT. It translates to CSASPGGVADTQYF.

Here the CDR3 reads CASSYGIAYEQYF. The CDR3 nucleotides are TGTGCCAGCAGCTACGGGATAGCCTACGAGCAGTACTTC. The genes are TRBV7-2 and TRBJ2-7, with a weak D call TRBD2 (5 bases). The CDR3 is made up of 13 amino acids. Germline values: CDR1 SGHTA, CDR2 FQGNSA. Deletions cut 4 bases from V and 2 bases from J, with 9 bases between.

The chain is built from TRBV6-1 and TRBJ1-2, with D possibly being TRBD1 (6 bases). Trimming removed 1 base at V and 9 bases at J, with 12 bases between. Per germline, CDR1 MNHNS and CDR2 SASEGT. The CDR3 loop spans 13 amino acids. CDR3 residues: CASSEEQGASYTF. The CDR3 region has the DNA TGTGCCAGCAGTGAAGAACAGGGTGCGAGCTACACCTTC.

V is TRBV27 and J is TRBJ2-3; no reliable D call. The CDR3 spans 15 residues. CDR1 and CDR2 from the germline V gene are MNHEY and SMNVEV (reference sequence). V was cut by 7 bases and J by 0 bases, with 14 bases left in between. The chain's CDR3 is CASTLGQTSTDTQYF. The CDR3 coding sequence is TGTGCCAGCACCCTAGGCCAGACTAGCACAGATACGCAGTATTTT.

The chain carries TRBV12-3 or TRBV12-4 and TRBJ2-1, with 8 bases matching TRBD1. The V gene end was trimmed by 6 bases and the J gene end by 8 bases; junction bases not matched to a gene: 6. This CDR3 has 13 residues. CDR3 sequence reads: CASRSRGPHEQFF. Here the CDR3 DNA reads TGTGCCAGCAGGTCCAGGGGGCCCCATGAGCAGTTCTTC.

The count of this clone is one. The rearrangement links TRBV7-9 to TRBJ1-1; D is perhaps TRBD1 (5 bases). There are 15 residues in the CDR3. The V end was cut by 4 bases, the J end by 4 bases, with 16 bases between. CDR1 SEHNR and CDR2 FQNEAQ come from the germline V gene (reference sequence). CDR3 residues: CASSSGIGVLTEAFF. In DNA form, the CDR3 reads TGTGCCAGCAGCTCAGGGATCGGAGTGCTCACTGAAGCTTTCTTT.

DNA of the CDR3: TGTGCCAGCAGATCAGGGGAGTTCATTCAGTACTTC. Protein product: CASRSGEFIQYF. This sequence joins TRBV27 and TRBJ2-4; a possible D gene is TRBD1 (6 bases). Trimming pared 6 bases from V and 9 bases from J, leaving 12 bases between. The germline V gene encodes CDR1 MNHEY and CDR2 SMNVEV (reference sequence). The CDR3 has 12 residues.

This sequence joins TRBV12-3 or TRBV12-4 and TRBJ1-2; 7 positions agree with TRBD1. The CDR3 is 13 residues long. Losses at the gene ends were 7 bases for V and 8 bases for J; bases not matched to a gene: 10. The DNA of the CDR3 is TGTGCCAGCAAAGGGGGCTACCCGGAAGGCTACACCTTC. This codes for CASKGGYPEGYTF.

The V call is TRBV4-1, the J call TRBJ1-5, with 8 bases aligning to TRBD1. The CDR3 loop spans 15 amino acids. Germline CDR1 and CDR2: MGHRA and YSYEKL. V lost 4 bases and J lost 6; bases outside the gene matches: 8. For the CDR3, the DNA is TGCGCCAGCAGCCCCCAGACAGGGGTAGGTCAGCCCCAGCATTTT. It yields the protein CASSPQTGVGQPQHF.

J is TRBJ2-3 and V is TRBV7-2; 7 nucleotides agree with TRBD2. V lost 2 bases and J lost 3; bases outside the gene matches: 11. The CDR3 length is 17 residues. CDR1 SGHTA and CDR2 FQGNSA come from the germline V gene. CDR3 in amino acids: CASSLLGGRARTDTQYF. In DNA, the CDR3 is TGTGCCAGCAGCTTACTGGGTGGGAGGGCCAGAACAGATACGCAGTATTTT. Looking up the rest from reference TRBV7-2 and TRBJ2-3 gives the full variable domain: GAGVSQSPSNKVTEKGKDVELRCDPISGHTALYWYRQSLGQGLEFLIYFQGNSAPDKSGLPSDRFSAERTGGSVSTLTIQRTQQEDSAVYLCASSLLGGRARTDTQYFGPGTRLTVL.

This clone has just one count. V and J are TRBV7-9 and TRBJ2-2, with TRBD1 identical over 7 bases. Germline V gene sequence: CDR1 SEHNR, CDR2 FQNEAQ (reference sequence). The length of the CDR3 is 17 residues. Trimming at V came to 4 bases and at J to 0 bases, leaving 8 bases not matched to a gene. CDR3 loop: CASSSLPGTANTGELFF. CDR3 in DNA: TGTGCCAGCAGCTCACTCCCCGGGACAGCGAACACCGGGGAGCTGTTTTTT.

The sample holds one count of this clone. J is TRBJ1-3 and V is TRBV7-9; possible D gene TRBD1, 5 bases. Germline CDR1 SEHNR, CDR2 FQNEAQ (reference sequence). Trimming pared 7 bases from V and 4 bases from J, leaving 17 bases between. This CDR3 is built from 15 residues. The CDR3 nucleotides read TGTGCCAGCAACTCTCCCCAGGGAAGAGGAAACACCATATATTTT. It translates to CASNSPQGRGNTIYF.